The T cell receptor beta chain described here comes from a study of T cell repertoires in cytomegalovirus infection. Study-wide background: A matching HLA type, together with CMV infection, was signaled by public TCR beta signatures.

General study findings and limits: Ex vivo responses were dominated by HLA-C-restricted CMV-specific TCR beta clonotypes. Using cumulative public TCR beta family frequency, the authors identified those who carried CMV together with the relevant HLA.

In this sample, this clonotype turned up many times. Antigen specificity is unknown. TCRdb itself ran the reads through MiXCR, one entry per CDR3 protein. The data hold about 180,000 distinct CDR3 sequences, with under 15% observed a single time. CDR3 length: 14 residues. Trimming removed 5 bases from V and 2 bases from J, with 9 bases in between. The germline V gene has CDR1 MNHEY and CDR2 SVGEGT. V gene TRBV6-2 or TRBV6-3 combines with J gene TRBJ2-2; no reliable D call. Sequenced sample: PBMCs. This clonotype was sampled from a human donor in good health (CMV status not recorded). Some clones in this sample may be carry-over from other donors' samples. Here the CDR3 DNA reads TGTGCCAGCAGTATTACCCGTAACACCGGGGAGCTGTTTTTT. Its translation: CASSITRNTGELFF.